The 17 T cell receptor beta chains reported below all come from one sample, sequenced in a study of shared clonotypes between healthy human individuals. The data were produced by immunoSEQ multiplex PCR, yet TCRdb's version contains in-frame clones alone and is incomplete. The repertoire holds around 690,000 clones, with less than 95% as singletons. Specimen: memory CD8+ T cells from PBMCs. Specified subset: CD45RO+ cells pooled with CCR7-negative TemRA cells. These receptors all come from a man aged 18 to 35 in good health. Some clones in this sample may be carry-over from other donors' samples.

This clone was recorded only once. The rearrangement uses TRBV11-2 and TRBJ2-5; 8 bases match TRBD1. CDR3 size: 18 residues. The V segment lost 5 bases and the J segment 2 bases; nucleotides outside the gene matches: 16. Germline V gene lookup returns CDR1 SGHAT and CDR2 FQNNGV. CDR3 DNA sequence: TGTGCCAGCAGCCCTAGATGGACCGGGACAGGTAAACAAGAGACCCAGTACTTC. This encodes CASSPRWTGTGKQETQYF.

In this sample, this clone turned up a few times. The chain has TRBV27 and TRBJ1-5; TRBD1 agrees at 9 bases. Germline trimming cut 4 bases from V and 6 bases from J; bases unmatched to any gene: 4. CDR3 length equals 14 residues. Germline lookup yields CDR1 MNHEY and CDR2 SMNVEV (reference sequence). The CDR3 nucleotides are TGTGCCAGCAGTTCGGACAGGGGCTCTCAGCCCCAGCATTTT. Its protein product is CASSSDRGSQPQHF.

In nucleotides, the CDR3 is TGCGCCAGCAGCCAAGAGTGGACCGCGAAAGAGACCCAGTACTTC. It translates to CASSQEWTAKETQYF. V gene TRBV4-3 combines with J gene TRBJ2-5; D is undetermined. V gave up 0 bases and J gave up 3 bases, with 11 bases separating them. This CDR3 has 15 residues. Germline V gene sequence: CDR1 LGHNA, CDR2 YSLEER.

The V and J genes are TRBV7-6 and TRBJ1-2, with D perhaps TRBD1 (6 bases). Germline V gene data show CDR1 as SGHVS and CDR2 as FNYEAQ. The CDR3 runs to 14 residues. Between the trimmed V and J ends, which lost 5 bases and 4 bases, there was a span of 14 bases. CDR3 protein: CASSPGETGYGYTF. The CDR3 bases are TGTGCCAGCAGCCCCGGAGAGACAGGCTATGGCTACACCTTC. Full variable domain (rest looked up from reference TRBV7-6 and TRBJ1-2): GAGVSQSPRYKVTKRGQDVALRCDPISGHVSLYWYRQALGQGPEFLTYFNYEAQQDKSGLPNDRFSAERPEGSISTLTIQRTEQRDSAMYRCASSPGETGYGYTFGSGTRLTVV.

The CDR3 reads CASRTNYGYTF. The CDR3 DNA reads as TGTGCCAGCAGAACAAACTATGGCTACACCTTC. V usage is TRBV27 and J usage is TRBJ1-2, with D hard to call. Trimming pared 6 bases from V and 2 bases from J, leaving 4 bases between. The CDR3 has 11 residues. In germline, CDR1 is MNHEY, CDR2 SMNVEV (reference sequence).

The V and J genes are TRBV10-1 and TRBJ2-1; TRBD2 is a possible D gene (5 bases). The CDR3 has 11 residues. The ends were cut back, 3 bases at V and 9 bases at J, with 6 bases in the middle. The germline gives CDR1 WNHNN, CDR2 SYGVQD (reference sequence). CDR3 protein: CASSDRGEQFF. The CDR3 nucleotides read TGCGCCAGCAGTGATCGGGGTGAGCAGTTCTTC.

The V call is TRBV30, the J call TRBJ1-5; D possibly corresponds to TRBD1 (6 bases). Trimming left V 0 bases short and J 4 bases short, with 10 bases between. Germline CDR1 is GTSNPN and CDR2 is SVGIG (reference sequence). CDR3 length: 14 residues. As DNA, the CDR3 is TGTGCCTGGAGTGTAGGACAGTTTAATCAGCCCCAGCATTTT. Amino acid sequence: CAWSVGQFNQPQHF.

The CDR3 sequence is CASSYPGLAGGNEQFF. The CDR3 nucleotides are TGTGCCAGCAGCTACCCGGGACTAGCGGGAGGAAATGAGCAGTTCTTC. This chain connects TRBV7-9 to TRBJ2-1, with 15 bases lining up with TRBD2. In germline, CDR1 is SEHNR, CDR2 FQNEAQ (reference sequence). This CDR3 spans 16 amino acids. V was pared by 4 bases and J by 7 bases, with 5 bases of the junction left unmatched.

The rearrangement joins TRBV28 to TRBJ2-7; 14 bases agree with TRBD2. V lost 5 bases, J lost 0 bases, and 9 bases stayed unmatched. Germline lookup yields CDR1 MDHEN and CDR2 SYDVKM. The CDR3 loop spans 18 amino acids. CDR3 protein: CASSLYGLAGGLSYEQYF. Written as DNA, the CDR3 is TGTGCCAGCAGTCTCTATGGACTAGCGGGAGGACTCTCCTACGAGCAGTACTTC.

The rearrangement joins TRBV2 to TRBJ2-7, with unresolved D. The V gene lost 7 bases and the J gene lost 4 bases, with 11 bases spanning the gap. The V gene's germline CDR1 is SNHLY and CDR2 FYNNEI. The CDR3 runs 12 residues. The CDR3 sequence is CASTTVRYEQYF. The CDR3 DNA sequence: TGTGCCAGCACCACGGTCAGGTACGAGCAGTACTTC.

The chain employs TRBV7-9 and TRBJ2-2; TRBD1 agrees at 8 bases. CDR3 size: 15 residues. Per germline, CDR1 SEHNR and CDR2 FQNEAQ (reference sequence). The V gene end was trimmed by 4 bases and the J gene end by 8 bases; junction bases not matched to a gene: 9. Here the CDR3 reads CASSSRTGRMGELFF. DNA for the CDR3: TGTGCCAGCAGCTCGCGGACAGGGCGAATGGGGGAGCTGTTTTTT.

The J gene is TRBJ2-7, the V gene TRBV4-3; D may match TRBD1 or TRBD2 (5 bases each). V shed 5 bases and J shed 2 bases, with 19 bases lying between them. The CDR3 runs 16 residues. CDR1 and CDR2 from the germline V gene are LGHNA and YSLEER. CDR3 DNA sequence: TGCGCCAGCAGCTACTCCACGGGACCCCCCACCTACGAGCAGTACTTC. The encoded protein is CASSYSTGPPTYEQYF.

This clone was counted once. This chain's CDR3 is CASSLTTSSVTDTQYF. The CDR3 DNA sequence: TGCGCCAGCAGCTTGACGACTAGTAGTGTTACAGATACGCAGTATTTT. The chain joins TRBV5-1 to TRBJ2-3; tentatively, D is TRBD2 (6 bases). The CDR3 loop spans 16 amino acids. Germline values: CDR1 SGHRS, CDR2 YFSETQ. V was cut by 1 base and J by 3 bases, with 15 bases left in between.

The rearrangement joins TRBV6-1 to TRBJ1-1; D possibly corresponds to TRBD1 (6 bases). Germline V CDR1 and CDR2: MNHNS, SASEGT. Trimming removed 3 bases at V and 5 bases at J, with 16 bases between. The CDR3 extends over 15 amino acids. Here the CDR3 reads CASSDASGATTEAFF. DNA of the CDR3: TGTGCCAGCAGTGACGCATCAGGGGCAACGACTGAAGCTTTCTTT.

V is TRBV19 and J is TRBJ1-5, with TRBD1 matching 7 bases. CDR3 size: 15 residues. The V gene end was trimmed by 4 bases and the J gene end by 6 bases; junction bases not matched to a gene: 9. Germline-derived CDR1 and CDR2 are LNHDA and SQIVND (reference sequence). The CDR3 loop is CASSTPLGGTQPQHF. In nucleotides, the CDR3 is TGTGCCAGTAGTACCCCGCTAGGGGGCACTCAGCCCCAGCATTTT.

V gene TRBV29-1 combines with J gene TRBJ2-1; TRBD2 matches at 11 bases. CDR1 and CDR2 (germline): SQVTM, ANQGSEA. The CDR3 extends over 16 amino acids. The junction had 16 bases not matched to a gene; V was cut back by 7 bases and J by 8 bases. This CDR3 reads CSARGVSGRAIYEQFF. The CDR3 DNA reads TGCAGCGCAAGAGGGGTTAGCGGGAGGGCCATCTATGAGCAGTTCTTC.

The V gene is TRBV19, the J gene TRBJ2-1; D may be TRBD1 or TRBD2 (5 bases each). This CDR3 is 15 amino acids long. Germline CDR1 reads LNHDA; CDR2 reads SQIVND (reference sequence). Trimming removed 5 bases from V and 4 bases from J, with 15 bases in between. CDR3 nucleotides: TGTGCCAGTAGTCCCCGGGGCGTTCTTTACAATGAGCAGTTCTTC. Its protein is CASSPRGVLYNEQFF.